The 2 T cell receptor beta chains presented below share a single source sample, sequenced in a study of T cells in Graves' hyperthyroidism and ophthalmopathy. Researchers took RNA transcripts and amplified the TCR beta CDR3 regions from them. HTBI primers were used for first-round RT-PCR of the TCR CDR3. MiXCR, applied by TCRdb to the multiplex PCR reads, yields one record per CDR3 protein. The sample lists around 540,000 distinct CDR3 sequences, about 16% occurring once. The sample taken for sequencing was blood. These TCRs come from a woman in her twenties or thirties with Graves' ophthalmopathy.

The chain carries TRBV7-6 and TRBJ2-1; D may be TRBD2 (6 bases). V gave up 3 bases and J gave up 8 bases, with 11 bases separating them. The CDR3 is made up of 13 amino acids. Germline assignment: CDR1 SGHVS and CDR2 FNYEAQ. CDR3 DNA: TGTGCCAGCAGCTTCGGGGTAGCGGATGAGCAGTTCTTC. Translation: CASSFGVADEQFF.

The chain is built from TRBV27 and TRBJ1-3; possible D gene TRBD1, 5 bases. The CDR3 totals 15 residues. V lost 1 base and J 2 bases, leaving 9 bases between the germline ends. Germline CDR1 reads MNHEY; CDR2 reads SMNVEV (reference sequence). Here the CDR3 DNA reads TGTGCCAGCAGTTTATGGCAGGGCCCTGGAAACACCATATATTTT. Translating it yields CASSLWQGPGNTIYF.